The sequence of this TCR beta chain was determined in a study of cytomegalovirus exposure and HLA in healthy donors. Each donor's status was that of a healthy bone marrow donor. Whole-study results and caveats: Across HLA loci, a later analysis found differing TCR association rates, with DRB1 most and HLA-C fewest. Certain indistinguishable V segments, among them TRBV6-2 and TRBV6-3, were excluded.

The PCR employed 60 Vbeta primers together with 13 Jbeta primers. Using immunoSEQ multiplex PCR, the repertoire was profiled, and TCRdb retains in-frame clones only, with some absent. The sample yields 200,000 to 250,000 clones, approximately 85% seen once. This clone was detected once. Its antigen is unknown. Germline CDR1 and CDR2: SEHNR and FQNEAQ (reference sequence). Trimming removed 1 base from V and 7 bases from J, with 12 bases in between. The CDR3 contains 14 residues. The TCR sequence derives from a woman aged 40 to 50 in good health and CMV-seronegative. The material sequenced was PBMCs. V is TRBV7-9 and J is TRBJ2-3, with D perhaps matching TRBD1 (6 bases). CDR3 in amino acids: CASSLETGFNTQYF. The CDR3 nucleotides read TGTGCCAGCAGCTTAGAAACAGGGTTCAATACGCAGTATTTT.